This TCR beta chain is from a study of technical replicates of blood from a few donors. TCRdb's table, derived via immunoSEQ multiplex PCR, lists solely in-frame clones and lacks some. The sample shows 79,000 or so clones, about 96% of them seen only once. This clone was detected only once. This CDR3 contains 15 residues. CDR1 and CDR2 (germline): SGHNT, YENEEA. V lost 7 bases to trimming and J lost 6 bases, with 19 bases between them. The V call is TRBV11-3, the J call TRBJ1-5; D not certain. This sequence was found in a human donor in good health. The sequenced sample consisted of T cells isolated from PBMCs. The CDR3 here is CASMTRFWATQPQHF. The CDR3 DNA is TGTGCCAGCATGACCCGGTTCTGGGCGACTCAGCCCCAGCATTTT.